Each of the 2 T cell receptor beta chains below was sequenced from the same sample in a study of OX40 agonist ivuxolimab in advanced cancers. Using immunoSEQ multiplex PCR, the repertoire was profiled, and TCRdb retains in-frame clones only, with some absent. The data hold 55,000 to 75,000 clones, with 80% to 95% observed a single time. The input for sequencing was CD4+ or CD8+ T cells sorted from blood, taken in a trial of the OX40 agonist ivuxolimab. The receptors were sampled from an adult with an advanced solid tumor such as melanoma, head and neck, liver or kidney cancer.

This clone was seen once. The genes are TRBV5-1 and TRBJ2-1; 9 bases match TRBD2. V trimming: 0 bases; J trimming: 4 bases; junction bases outside the gene matches: 5. From germline, CDR1 is SGHRS and CDR2 YFSETQ. The CDR3 is 16 amino acids. The CDR3 region is CASSLEAGGFYNEQFF. The CDR3 DNA sequence: TGCGCCAGCAGCTTGGAAGCGGGAGGTTTTTACAATGAGCAGTTCTTC.

Here the CDR3 DNA reads TGTGCCTGGAGTTCCGGGACTAGCTCCTACAATGAGCAGTTCTTC. Protein: CAWSSGTSSYNEQFF. The rearrangement links TRBV30 to TRBJ2-1, with TRBD2 identical over 8 bases. From germline, CDR1 is GTSNPN and CDR2 SVGIG (reference sequence). The CDR3 consists of 15 residues. Germline trimming cut 2 bases from V and 0 bases from J; bases unmatched to any gene: 3.